These T cell receptor beta chains were read from a single sample in a study of shared clonotypes between healthy human individuals. The repertoire was sequenced with immunoSEQ multiplex PCR; TCRdb's copy has only in-frame clones and lacks some. The profile covers around 700,000 clones, with roughly 70% appearing a single time and under 2% taken by the ten largest. The sample consisted of memory CD4+ T cells sorted from blood. The receptors were gathered from a woman between 25 and 40 years old in good health. Each CDR3 is given with its conserved first and last residue. The D gene is left open where the match is weak.

D gene | J gene | V gene | CDR3 DNA | CDR3 protein
. | TRBJ2-7 | TRBV30 | TGTGCCTGGAGGTCGGGCAGGGGCTACGAGCAGTACTTC | CAWRSGRGYEQYF
. | TRBJ2-1 | TRBV30 | TGTGCCTGGATTCGACTCAGGGATGAGCAGTTCTTC | CAWIRLRDEQFF
. | TRBJ2-5 | TRBV9 | TGTGCCAGCAGCCCGTCTCACTTC | CASSPSHF
TRBD2 | TRBJ2-1 | TRBV4-1 | TGCGCCAGCAGCCAAGAAAATCCGGCTAGCGGGAGTTTTTACAATGAGCAGTTCTTC | CASSQENPASGSFYNEQFF
TRBD1 | TRBJ2-3 | TRBV29-1 | TGCAGCGTAAGCGTGGGGACAGGGGCAGATACGCAGTATTTT | CSVSVGTGADTQYF
TRBD2 | TRBJ2-3 | TRBV28 | TGTGCCAGCAGCTGGGGAGGGGCTAAAAGGGGTTTACTGGGGCCTAACACAGATACGCAGTATTTT | CASSWGGAKRGLLGPNTDTQYF
. | TRBJ1-3 | TRBV28 | TGTGCCAGCCTTACTAACACTGGAAACACCATATATTTT | CASLTNTGNTIYF
TRBD2 | TRBJ2-3 | TRBV5-8 | TGTGCCAGCAGACAGACTAGCGGGAGAGGTGTAGATACGCAGTATTTT | CASRQTSGRGVDTQYF
TRBD2 | TRBJ2-3 | TRBV27 | TGTGCCAGCAGTTATCTCGGACTAGCGGGAGATACGCAGTATTTT | CASSYLGLAGDTQYF
TRBD2 | TRBJ2-7 | TRBV4-1 | TGCGCCAGCAGCCGGGTCGGACTAGCGGGAGACACCTACGAGCAGTACTTC | CASSRVGLAGDTYEQYF
. | TRBJ2-1 | TRBV28 | TGTGCCAGCCGAACCCCTAGCTCCTACAATGAGCAGTTCTTC | CASRTPSSYNEQFF